A single sample is the source of the 5 T cell receptor beta chains below, sequenced in a study of shared T cell receptors in the human thymus. Profiled with immunoSEQ multiplex PCR; TCRdb holds only in-frame clones, not every one. The sample lists hundreds of thousands of clones, more than 70% occurring once. The data were also submitted as part of a second study, on human thymus T cells.

Material for sequencing was thymocytes. The source of these receptors is a boy in the first two years of life with a congenital heart defect.

This chain uses TRBV18 with TRBJ1-3, with D unclear. V was cut by 0 bases and J by 0 bases, with 12 bases left in between. From germline, CDR1 is KGHSH and CDR2 LQKENI. The CDR3 is made up of 17 amino acids. The CDR3 DNA reads TGTGCCAGCTCACCACCGCCTATTGAGGGCTCTGGAAACACCATATATTTT. It codes for CASSPPPIEGSGNTIYF.

The J gene is TRBJ2-3, the V gene TRBV7-6, with 11 bases matching TRBD2. The CDR3 loop spans 16 amino acids. From germline, CDR1 is SGHVS and CDR2 FNYEAQ. After removal of 5 bases from V and 3 bases from J, the junction contained 7 bases not matched to a gene. This chain's CDR3 is CASSTRPSGRTDTQYF. The CDR3, as DNA: TGTGCCAGCAGCACCCGCCCTAGCGGGAGGACAGATACGCAGTATTTT.

The chain combines TRBV9 with TRBJ2-5, with D possibly TRBD1 on 6 matching bases. Trimming took off 4 bases at V and 0 bases at J, with 19 bases between the two ends. CDR3 length: 17 residues. CDR1 and CDR2 (germline): SGDLS, YYNGEE. The CDR3, as DNA: TGTGCCAGCAGCCCACCCTCAGGGGTCATGTACCAAGAGACCCAGTACTTC. Translating gives CASSPPSGVMYQETQYF.

This clone was observed a single time. The chain links TRBV18 to TRBJ1-6, with TRBD1 identical over 8 bases. The CDR3 runs 17 residues. V gave up 4 bases and J gave up 7 bases; unmatched junction bases: 12. Germline values: CDR1 KGHSH, CDR2 LQKENI. The CDR3 DNA follows: TGTGCCAGCTCACTGAGGGGGCCGGGACAGGACAATTCACCCCTCCACTTT. Protein sequence: CASSLRGPGQDNSPLHF.

The chain employs TRBV29-1 and TRBJ2-7, with 7 bases aligning to TRBD1. Germline V gives CDR1 SQVTM, CDR2 ANQGSEA. Trimming cost V 4 bases and J 0 bases; bases outside gene matches: 6. The CDR3 consists of 14 residues. The CDR3 reads CSVAGTDNSYEQYF. CDR3 sequence (DNA): TGCAGCGTTGCTGGGACAGACAACTCCTACGAGCAGTACTTC.